This TCR beta chain was captured in a study of cytomegalovirus exposure and HLA in healthy donors. With 60 Vbeta and 13 Jbeta primers, the PCR was carried out. TCRdb's table, derived via immunoSEQ multiplex PCR, lists solely in-frame clones and lacks some. This repertoire shows 90,000 to 150,000 clones, 60% to 85% found once; its top ten account for approximately 2.6%. Sequences were obtained from PBMCs. This clonotype was obtained from a female donor in good health and CMV-seronegative.

CDR3 residues: CSVGQGGGYTF. The DNA for the CDR3 is TGCAGCGTAGGACAGGGAGGAGGCTACACCTTC. J is TRBJ1-2 and V is TRBV29-1, with 8 bases lining up with TRBD1. The CDR3 is made up of 11 amino acids. The germline V gene has CDR1 SQVTM and CDR2 ANQGSEA. Losses at the gene ends were 6 bases for V and 8 bases for J; bases not matched to a gene: 5.